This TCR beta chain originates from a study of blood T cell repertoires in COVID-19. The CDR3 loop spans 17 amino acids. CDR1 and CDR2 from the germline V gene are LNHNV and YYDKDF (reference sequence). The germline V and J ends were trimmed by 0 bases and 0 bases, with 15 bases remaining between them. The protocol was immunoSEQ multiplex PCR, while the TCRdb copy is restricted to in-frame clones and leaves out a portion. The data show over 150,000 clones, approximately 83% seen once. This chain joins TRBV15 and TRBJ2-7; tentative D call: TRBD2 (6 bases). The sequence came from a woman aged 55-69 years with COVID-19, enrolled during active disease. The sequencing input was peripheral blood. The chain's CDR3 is CATSRDPAGRVSYEQYF. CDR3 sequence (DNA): TGTGCCACCAGCAGAGATCCTGCGGGACGAGTCTCCTACGAGCAGTACTTC.